This T cell receptor (beta chain) was documented in a study of identifying expanded T cells in peripheral blood. No infections or other immune events were documented during collection. With respect to this clone: What it binds is not known.

Study results and limitations: Technical replicates showed around 1.1 changed clones; two weeks 15 to 20; four weeks 19. Clone count variance between roughly 2-week samples rose with total template count.

Assay used: immunoSEQ multiplex PCR; TCRdb lists only in-frame clones, some missing. This sample has around 56,000 clones, with about 85% found just once. CDR1 SGHRS and CDR2 YFSETQ come from the germline V gene. The CDR3 has 15 amino acids. V shed 0 bases, J shed 3 bases, and the junction held 6 bases outside the gene matches. The chain links TRBV5-1 to TRBJ2-7; the match to TRBD2 covers 7 bases. The TCR sequence derives from a person aged 18 to 70 in good health. The sample taken for sequencing was blood. The CDR3 spells CASSLAPGGDYEQYV. The CDR3 DNA follows: TGCGCCAGCAGCTTGGCCCCGGGAGGAGACTACGAGCAGTACGTC.